The 5 T cell receptor beta chains listed next were all sequenced from one sample in a study of T cell repertoires in cytomegalovirus infection. Their specific antigens are unknown. TCRdb re-called the reads with MiXCR, one entry per CDR3 protein. The sample has roughly 150,000 distinct CDR3 sequences, less than 25% seen once. This sample comprised CD8+ T cells from cultured PBMCs, obtained from culture after CMV antigen stimulation. The receptors stem from a human donor in good health (CMV status not recorded). Some clones in this sample may be carry-over from other donors' samples.

This clonotype was observed a few times. The chain combines TRBV2 with TRBJ2-2; 7 bases fit TRBD1. Per the germline V gene, CDR1 is SNHLY and CDR2 is FYNNEI. This CDR3 has 15 amino acids. V lost 8 bases, J lost 0 bases, and 6 bases stayed unmatched. CDR3 in amino acids: CASLRTGANTGELFF. Written as DNA, the CDR3 is TGTGCCAGCCTCAGGACAGGCGCGAACACCGGGGAGCTGTTTTTT.

V gene TRBV6-2 or TRBV6-3 combines with J gene TRBJ2-1; the D is unclear. Per the germline V gene, CDR1 is MNHEY and CDR2 is SVGEGT. Between the trimmed V and J ends, which lost 3 bases and 5 bases, there was a span of 11 bases. This CDR3 region has 14 residues. The CDR3 is CASSYNAGNNEQFF. CDR3 bases: TGTGCCAGCAGTTATAATGCAGGAAACAATGAGCAGTTCTTC.

A single count supports this clonotype. V is TRBV3-1 and J is TRBJ2-5, with 8 bases fitting TRBD2. The CDR3 is 15 residues long. Germline CDR1 LGHDT, CDR2 YNNKEL (reference sequence). V lost 0 bases, J lost 0 bases, and 0 bases stayed unmatched. The CDR3 is CASSQELADQETQYF. CDR3 nucleotides: TGTGCCAGCAGCCAAGAACTAGCGGACCAAGAGACCCAGTACTTC.

This clonotype was detected only a few times. The V gene is TRBV19, the J gene TRBJ1-1; D is perhaps TRBD1 (5 bases). Germline V gene data show CDR1 as LNHDA and CDR2 as SQIVND (reference sequence). The V end was cut by 4 bases, the J end by 0 bases, with 9 bases between. This CDR3 contains 14 residues. This chain's CDR3 is CASSTTGMNTEAFF. CDR3 nucleotides: TGTGCCAGTAGTACAACAGGAATGAACACTGAAGCTTTCTTT.

This clonotype was seen only a few times. The chain carries TRBV6-5 and TRBJ2-1; 9 nucleotides agree with TRBD1. CDR3 length equals 15 residues. Trimming removed 6 bases from V and 3 bases from J; junction bases left unmatched: 6. Per the germline V gene, CDR1 is MNHEY and CDR2 is SVGAGI. In nucleotides, the CDR3 is TGTGCCAGCAGAGAGGGACAGGGCTTCTACAATGAGCAGTTCTTC. Translated, it gives CASREGQGFYNEQFF.